This T cell receptor (beta chain) was recorded in a study of shared clonotypes between healthy human individuals. Study-level findings and limits: Non-shared clonotypes had lower generation probabilities than clonotypes shared by all four sorted-subset donors. Naive subsets tended to show greater estimated richness than memory subsets.

Comments on this clone: The antigen is unknown. Other DNA sequences in the same sample also yield this CDR3.

Healthy HIV-negative adults without recent acute infections or vaccinations served as donors. Sequenced by immunoSEQ multiplex PCR; TCRdb stores in-frame clones only, minus some. Of more than 500,000 clones listed, approximately 94% are singletons. Germline lookup yields CDR1 SGHRS and CDR2 YFSETQ. V lost 3 bases to trimming and J lost 2 bases, with 5 bases between them. The CDR3 is 12 residues long. The gene calls are TRBV5-1 and TRBJ2-5; D is ambiguous. Input material: naive CD4+ T cells sorted from blood. Indicated subset: CD45RA+ positively selected. The origin of this receptor is a woman in her thirties in good health. The CDR3 protein is CASSSQQETQYF. CDR3 nucleotide sequence: TGCGCCAGCAGCTCCCAGCAAGAGACCCAGTACTTC.